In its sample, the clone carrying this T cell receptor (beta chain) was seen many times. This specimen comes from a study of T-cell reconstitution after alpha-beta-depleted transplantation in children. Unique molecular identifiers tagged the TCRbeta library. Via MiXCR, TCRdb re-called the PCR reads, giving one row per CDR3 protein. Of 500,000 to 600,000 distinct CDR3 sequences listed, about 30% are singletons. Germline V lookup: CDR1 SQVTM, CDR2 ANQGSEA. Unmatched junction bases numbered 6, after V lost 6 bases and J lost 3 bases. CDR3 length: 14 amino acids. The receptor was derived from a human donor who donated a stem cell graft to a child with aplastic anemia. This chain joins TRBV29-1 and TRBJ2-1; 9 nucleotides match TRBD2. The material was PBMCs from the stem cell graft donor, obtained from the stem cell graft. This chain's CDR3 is CSVTTAGGYNEQFF. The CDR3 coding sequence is TGCAGCGTGACGACAGCGGGAGGCTACAATGAGCAGTTCTTC.